The T cell receptor (beta chain) under discussion was sequenced for a study of regulatory T cells in long-lasting Graves disease (dated by TCRdb to the early 2020s). Regarding the complete study: Newly diagnosed Graves' disease patients had taken antithyroid drugs for less than 3 months. Persistent Graves' disease patients were compared with newly diagnosed Graves' disease patients by peripheral blood TCR sequencing and RNA sequencing. The study took place in China and was registered as a clinical trial. TCR sequencing covered some 13 persistent and some 20 newly diagnosed Graves' disease patients, 33 samples in total. Results and caveats for the whole study, not just this receptor: Sequencing and analysis were restricted to the TCR beta chain. As a limitation, the authors acknowledged that the small sample size may reduce accuracy. Because the primary lesion, thyroid tissue, could not be accessed, the study looked at peripheral blood alone. Persistent patients shared more public clonotypes among themselves (around 3,000) than newly diagnosed patients did (approximately 970). Lower TCR Shannon entropy and fewer highly expanded clones were observed in persistent Graves' disease patients than in newly diagnosed patients, which suggested clonal expansion. Persistent disease showed preferential use of TRBV28, TRBJ1-2 and TRBJ2-5, whereas newly diagnosed disease favored TRBV20-1 and TRBJ2-1.

This sample's time point label indicates: newly diagnosed GD, antithyroid drugs for less than 3 months. For both TCR sequencing and RNA sequencing, RNA was extracted from PBMCs using TRIzol. The diagnosis of Graves' disease was made according to American Thyroid Association guidelines. Patients were recruited from an endocrinology department in Xi'an, China. Each patient gave approximately 8.8 milliliters of peripheral blood, collected in an EDTA anticoagulant tube. Ficoll Paque Plus density gradient separation was used to isolate PBMCs, and no further T cell sorting was done. RNA quality was checked with an Agilent 2100 Bioanalyzer and agarose gel, and concentration with a NanoDrop 2000. The cysteine opens and the phenylalanine closes a CDR3 of 14 amino acids. Left in the record is the CDR3 DNA by itself, 42 bases read in frame from the first base. CDR1 and CDR2 were assigned from the germline V gene as MGHRA and YSYEKL. V lost 1 base and J lost 7 bases; the stretch between them is 13 bases long.

Details on this clonotype: Its binding antigen is unknown. It has no much larger one-base neighbor in the sample; base qualities were not kept.

Libraries were constructed by multiplex PCR. These reads were obtained on an Illumina HiSeq 4000. TCR beta libraries were built with iRepertoire HTBI primers and Arm-PCR amplification of CDR3 regions. Gel purification was performed on PCR products prior to sequencing. Per the source publication's procedure: Gene usage analysis of CDR3 amino acid clonotypes used the approximately 62 TRBV and more than 13 TRBJ segments found across samples. COPE and FqMerger were used to merge filtered high-quality paired reads into contigs. BLAST was used to align contigs to IMGT TRBV, TRBD and TRBJ reference genes, with CDR3 defined following IMGT. Any clonotype with a frequency above 0.1% was classified as a highly expanded clone. Repertoire diversity was measured by Shannon entropy, and V-J evenness by the Gini coefficient. Clonotypes shared by more than one individual were considered public. TCRdb reprocessed the public reads (quality trimming at Q25 with fastp, clone calling with MiXCR) and kept in-frame beta chains. Rows are unified per CDR3 protein, each entry keeping the most common DNA and genes. It is TCRdb's table, rather than the study itself, that gives the V and J calls and clone size. Across this sample there are over 500,000 distinct CDR3 sequences, with about 15% seen only once. The ten top clones hold around 11% of the sample.

The same data also contributed to another study, on T cells in Graves' hyperthyroidism and ophthalmopathy. The second paper states: Stable Graves' hyperthyroidism was defined as the absence of progression to ophthalmopathy over 18 months of follow-up. Hyperthyroidism patients were newly diagnosed, had a disease duration of under 2 months, and were aged 18 to 65 years. Exclusion was applied to patients with uncontrolled infections, other autoimmune diseases, pregnancy or lactation. Diagnoses relied on clinical symptoms, serum thyroxine and TRAb, thyroid ultrasound and orbital computed tomography. For the first round of RT-PCR on the TCR CDR3, the HTBI primer set was used together with the Qiagen OneStep RT-PCR kit. Most expanded thyroid clonotypes (frequency above 0.001) were also detected in blood, suggesting blood repertoires may reflect thyroid immune responses. In cross-validation, a model built on a 13 V-J signature told ophthalmopathy apart from stable hyperthyroidism with 87.88% sensitivity and around 81% specificity, and in testing the same model reached 80%/75%. In validation, the model predicted progression to ophthalmopathy a median of about 6 months before onset, with around 70% sensitivity and 72.22% specificity. To identify distinguishing TCR V-J signatures, a discovery cohort of about 95 patients was used, comprising some 43 with Graves' ophthalmopathy and 57 with stable Graves' hyperthyroidism. An independent validation cohort of 18 to 20 hyperthyroidism patients and approximately 15 patients who later progressed to ophthalmopathy tested prospective prediction of ophthalmopathy. The 85 to 100 discovery patients were divided at random into training and test sets in a 7:3 ratio. The study also compared thyroid tissue and blood T-cell repertoires from a handful of Graves' hyperthyroidism patients. After sampling, hyperthyroidism patients received methimazole starting at 30 mg daily, and ophthalmopathy patients received high-dose intravenous methylprednisolone. Libraries were constructed in a second round of multiplex PCR, after which size selection and purification were carried out. Libraries were sequenced paired-end with 100 bp reads on an Illumina HiSeq2000. Raw data were processed with SOAPnuke, discarding reads with adapters, uncalled bases, mean Phred below 15, or no exact constant-primer or identifier match. COPE v1.2.5 was used to merge high-quality paired reads, and clonotypes were defined as unique nucleotide sequences. Clonotypes were aligned to IMGT TRBV, TRBD and TRBJ reference segments using MiTCR v1.1. The analysis was restricted to V-J combinations with a frequency above 0.0001, which together covered 99% to 99.2% of the repertoires. The TCS score was defined as the ratio of F50 (clonal expansion) to E x V (chaos), calculated using BLOSUM62-based TCRdist between CDR3 peptides within each V-J. Welch's t-statistics and random forest reduced fewer than 600 V-J features to 10 to 15, which were used in a naive Bayes classifier (R e1071). No statistical method was used to set the sample size in advance, and investigators knew the group allocation. According to the paper, TCR Vbeta CDR3 sequencing was carried out on roughly 130 peripheral blood samples, which came from about 45 ophthalmopathy, around 74 hyperthyroidism and roughly 17 progressor patients.

The receptor comes from a man aged 18 to 30 with Graves disease. Donor details come from another sample of the same person, matched by shared clones. The rearranged segments are TRBV4-1 and TRBJ1-1; the best D guess is TRBD1, with 5 bases matching. This specimen was peripheral blood mononuclear cells (PBMCs), taken at new diagnosis, from a patient treated with antithyroid drugs. The sequenced DNA: TGCGCCAGCAGCCAAGGGCAGGGTCTGAGTGAAGCTTTCTTT. It encodes CASSQGQGLSEAFF.